The clone carrying this T cell receptor beta chain appeared once. TCRdb's copy holds only in-frame clones and misses some; the assay was immunoSEQ multiplex PCR. This sample has 700,000 to 950,000 clones, with about 97% found just once. Only CD45RO-negative cells positively selected for CCR7 counted as naive CD8 cells, so terminally differentiated effector memory CD45RA+ cells were excluded. The germline CDR1 and CDR2 sequences are MDHEN and SYDVKM. The CDR3 is 15 residues long. The V end was cut by 1 base, the J end by 6 bases, with 12 bases between. This sample was included in a study of shared clonotypes between healthy human individuals.

The TCR comes from a man aged 30 to 45 in good health. The rearrangement uses TRBV28 and TRBJ1-4; no definite D call. The sequenced sample consisted of naive CD8+ T cells sorted from blood. DNA of the CDR3: TGTGCCAGCAGTTTATTAGAACGAGTTTATGAAAAACTGTTTTTT. Residues: CASSLLERVYEKLFF.